The entry below gives a single T cell receptor (beta chain) sequence along with its context. TCRdb's table, derived via immunoSEQ multiplex PCR, lists solely in-frame clones and lacks some. Among nearly 70,000 clones, 92% were seen once, and the ten largest hold over 1.3%. The germline V gene encodes CDR1 MRHNA and CDR2 SNTAGT. The CDR3 runs 16 residues. V was clipped by 9 bases and J by 0 bases, with 15 bases between them. The data originate from a study of T cell changes during pregnancy in multiple sclerosis. This specimen was peripheral blood, taken in the second trimester of pregnancy. The clonotype originates from a female donor in good health, enrolled as a control in a pregnancy study. The chain links TRBV6-4 to TRBJ2-6; D not resolved. The CDR3 DNA follows: TGTGCCAGTCACCGCGAACCCACCTCTGGGGCCAACGTCCTGACTTTC. Its translation is CASHREPTSGANVLTF.